This T cell receptor (beta chain) came from a study of T-cell reconstitution after alpha-beta-depleted transplantation in children. Trimming pared 0 bases from V and 10 bases from J, leaving 8 bases between. This CDR3 spans 12 amino acids. Germline lookup yields CDR1 WSHSY and CDR2 SAAADI. Library preparation (for TCRbeta) was performed with unique molecular identifiers. TCRdb reanalysed the PCR reads using MiXCR and keeps one entry per CDR3 protein. The sample lists around 440,000 distinct CDR3 sequences, 15% to 20% occurring once. This chain links TRBV10-2 with TRBJ2-3; D uncertain. This TCR was sampled from a boy under two years old who had a stem cell transplant for Wiskott-Aldrich syndrome, so the T cells may come from the graft donor. The specimen comprised PBMCs, mostly from graft donor cells, sampled 360 days after TCRalphabeta/CD19-depleted stem cell transplant. The CDR3 is CASSESEVAQYF. In DNA form, the CDR3 reads TGCGCCAGCAGTGAGTCTGAGGTAGCGCAGTATTTT.